The rows below give T cell receptor beta chains drawn from one sample of a study of shared clonotypes between healthy human individuals. The method was immunoSEQ multiplex PCR; TCRdb's version includes in-frame clones alone and lacks a portion of them. The sample holds about 1.9 million clones; 80% to 95% are singletons and the top ten take about 1.7%. The specimen sequenced was naive CD8+ T cells from PBMCs. These receptors all come from a man between 18 and 35 years old in good health. Some clones in this sample may be carry-over from other donors' samples. CDR3s include the opening cysteine and the closing phenylalanine or tryptophan. The D gene is left open where the match is weak.

V	D	J	CDR3	DNA
TRBV10-2	NA	TRBJ2-5	CASSESVTPGPMETQYF	TGCGCCAGCAGTGAGTCCGTGACACCCGGGCCTATGGAGACCCAGTACTTC
TRBV7-3	NA	TRBJ1-1	CASSQGSFAEAFF	TGTGCCAGCAGCCAGGGGAGTTTCGCTGAAGCTTTCTTT
TRBV4-1	TRBD2	TRBJ2-1	CASSPVTSGRAEQFF	TGCGCCAGCAGCCCCGTGACCAGCGGGAGGGCCGAGCAGTTCTTC
TRBV12-5	NA	TRBJ2-1	CASGLVPGSEQFF	TGTGCTAGTGGTTTGGTCCCTGGGAGTGAGCAGTTCTTC
TRBV11-2	NA	TRBJ1-3	CASSPGASSGNTIYF	TGTGCCAGCAGTCCAGGGGCCAGCTCTGGAAACACCATATATTTT
TRBV12-5	TRBD2	TRBJ2-1	CASGPGGLAGENEQFF	TGTGCTAGTGGCCCTGGGGGACTAGCGGGAGAGAATGAGCAGTTCTTC
TRBV7-6	NA	TRBJ1-5	CASSLYPGPGYSNQPQHF	TGTGCCAGCAGCTTATATCCAGGACCGGGATATAGCAATCAGCCCCAGCATTTT
TRBV7-9	TRBD1	TRBJ1-1	CASSPGQRMTEAFF	TGTGCCAGCAGCCCGGGACAGCGAATGACTGAAGCTTTCTTT
TRBV7-2	NA	TRBJ2-3	CASSRPQLRSTTDTQYF	TGTGCCAGCAGCCGTCCACAACTCAGGTCAACCACAGATACGCAGTATTTT
TRBV9	TRBD2	TRBJ2-1	CASSARTLAGDSNEQFF	TGTGCCAGCAGCGCACGAACTCTAGCGGGAGATTCGAATGAGCAGTTCTTC